This T cell receptor (beta chain) is drawn from a study of OX40 agonist ivuxolimab in advanced cancers. Study summary: The drug used for patients, ivuxolimab, was an agonistic anti-OX40 (CD134) antibody.

The CDR3 is 15 amino acids. Trimming cost V 2 bases and J 1 base; bases outside gene matches: 4. CDR1 is LNHDA and CDR2 is SQIVND in the germline V gene (reference sequence). Repertoires were generated with immunoSEQ multiplex PCR, while TCRdb's copy carries only in-frame clones and drops some. The sample gives about 72,000 clones, 75% to 90% of which show up once; 0.94% is in the top ten. The material was CD4+ or CD8+ T cells sorted from blood, obtained in a trial of the OX40 agonist ivuxolimab. J is TRBJ2-7 and V is TRBV19; 8 bases match TRBD1. The receptor was isolated from an adult with an advanced solid tumor such as melanoma, head and neck, liver or kidney cancer. The CDR3 DNA is TGTGCCAGTAGTATACAGACAGGGGTATCCTACGAGCAGTACTTC. Translated, it gives CASSIQTGVSYEQYF. The full variable domain, its missing parts supplied by reference TRBV19 and TRBJ2-7, is DGGITQSPKYLFRKEGQNVTLSCEQNLNHDAMYWYRQDPGQGLRLIYYSQIVNDFQKGDIAEGYSVSREKKESFPLTVTSAQKNPTAFYLCASSIQTGVSYEQYFGPGTRLTVT.